The 23 T cell receptor beta chains in this list originate from one sample, sequenced in a study of shared clonotypes between healthy human individuals. Terminally differentiated effector memory CD45RA+ cells were excluded from the naive CD8 cells, which were CD45RO-negative and positively selected for CCR7. Repertoires were generated with immunoSEQ multiplex PCR, while TCRdb's copy carries only in-frame clones and drops some. This table holds 800,000 to 950,000 clones, just over 95% found once. The specimen sequenced was naive CD8+ T cells sorted from blood. These receptors were taken from a young man in good health.

This chain uses TRBV9 with TRBJ2-5; 7 positions agree with TRBD2. CDR3 length equals 15 residues. Germline V gene lookup returns CDR1 SGDLS and CDR2 YYNGEE. Germline trimming cut 1 base from V and 5 bases from J; bases unmatched to any gene: 8. The chain's CDR3 is CASSVSGRAGETQYF. Here the CDR3 DNA reads TGTGCCAGCAGCGTAAGTGGGAGGGCCGGTGAGACCCAGTACTTC.

The V call is TRBV10-3, the J call TRBJ2-1; 8 bases align to TRBD1. The CDR3 sequence is 14 residues long. Germline loops: CDR1 ENHRY, CDR2 SYGVKD. The V and J ends lost 8 bases and 14 bases, in that order; junction bases with no gene match: 17. CDR3: CAIGGQGLNGGEFF. For the CDR3, the DNA is TGTGCCATCGGAGGACAGGGCCTTAATGGAGGGGAGTTCTTC.

This clone was detected once. The gene calls are TRBV27 and TRBJ2-1; D call uncertain. Per germline, CDR1 MNHEY and CDR2 SMNVEV (reference sequence). Trimming cost V 5 bases and J 10 bases, with 9 bases left between them. CDR3 length equals 11 residues. The CDR3 DNA sequence: TGTGCCAGCAGTCGAAGACAAGAGCAGTTCTTC. This gives the protein CASSRRQEQFF.

The rearrangement links TRBV7-9 to TRBJ1-1, with D maybe TRBD1 (6 bases). The CDR3 runs 15 residues. Trimming left V 5 bases short and J 1 base short, with 14 bases between. Germline V CDR1 and CDR2: SEHNR, FQNEAQ (reference sequence). CDR3 in DNA: TGTGCCAGCAGCGGGACTTACAGGGAGAACACTGAAGCTTTCTTT. Amino acid sequence: CASSGTYRENTEAFF.

V gene TRBV7-9 combines with J gene TRBJ2-1; D is undetermined. This CDR3 is built from 11 residues. Trimming cost V 5 bases and J 10 bases, with 9 bases left between them. Per the germline V gene, CDR1 is SEHNR and CDR2 is FQNEAQ (reference sequence). The CDR3 is CASSNLEEQFF. DNA for the CDR3: TGTGCCAGCAGCAACTTGGAGGAGCAGTTCTTC.

Comments on this clone: Other DNA sequences in the same sample also yield this CDR3. This sequence joins TRBV19 and TRBJ2-1, with TRBD2 matching over 11 bases. Trimming at V came to 6 bases and at J to 4 bases, leaving 5 bases not matched to a gene. The CDR3 contains 15 residues. Germline values: CDR1 LNHDA, CDR2 SQIVND (reference sequence). CDR3 residues: CASSPTSGTYNEQFF. The DNA of the CDR3 is TGTGCCAGTAGCCCGACTAGCGGGACTTACAATGAGCAGTTCTTC.

V is TRBV4-1 and J is TRBJ1-5, with a possible D match to TRBD1 (5 bases). Germline V gene sequence: CDR1 MGHRA, CDR2 YSYEKL. The CDR3 spans 18 residues. Trimming shortened V by 4 bases and J by 0 bases, and 19 bases separated the two germline ends. This CDR3 reads CASSRQVGAGNSNQPQHF. CDR3 nucleotides: TGCGCCAGCAGCCGTCAGGTCGGGGCAGGGAATAGCAATCAGCCCCAGCATTTT.

This chain joins TRBV9 and TRBJ2-1; the match to TRBD2 covers 15 bases. V shed 4 bases, J shed 4 bases, and the junction held 3 bases outside the gene matches. Germline V gene sequence: CDR1 SGDLS, CDR2 YYNGEE. The CDR3 has 16 amino acids. Here the CDR3 reads CASSFGTSGRYNEQFF. The CDR3 DNA sequence: TGTGCCAGCAGCTTCGGGACTAGCGGGAGGTACAATGAGCAGTTCTTC.

This chain uses TRBV28 with TRBJ2-2; no clear D. This CDR3 is built from 12 residues. Germline V CDR1 and CDR2: MDHEN, SYDVKM. V gave up 8 bases and J gave up 2 bases, with 6 bases separating them. The CDR3 protein is CASLGNTGELFF. CDR3 DNA: TGTGCCAGCTTAGGTAACACCGGGGAGCTGTTTTTT.

This sequence joins TRBV28 and TRBJ1-2; tentatively, D is TRBD1 (5 bases). CDR1 and CDR2 from the germline V gene are MDHEN and SYDVKM. The CDR3 is made up of 16 amino acids. V was cut by 2 bases and J by 4 bases, with 17 bases left in between. CDR3 coding DNA: TGTGCCAGCAGTTTAGGACAAAGCTACTATTCCTATGGCTACACCTTC. Translating gives CASSLGQSYYSYGYTF.

The chain joins TRBV7-2 to TRBJ2-2, with a tentative D call TRBD2 (5 bases). The CDR3 has 15 amino acids. The V gene's germline CDR1 is SGHTA and CDR2 FQGNSA. V lost 2 bases and J 4 bases, leaving 11 bases between the germline ends. The CDR3 loop reads CASSLLAPFTGELFF. Written as DNA, the CDR3 is TGTGCCAGCAGCTTACTAGCACCGTTCACCGGGGAGCTGTTTTTT. The full variable domain, in which reference TRBV7-2 and TRBJ2-2 provide the parts outside the CDR3, is GAGVSQSPSNKVTEKGKDVELRCDPISGHTALYWYRQSLGQGLEFLIYFQGNSAPDKSGLPSDRFSAERTGGSVSTLTIQRTQQEDSAVYLCASSLLAPFTGELFFGEGSRLTVL.

The chain links TRBV4-3 to TRBJ2-1; 8 nucleotides line up with TRBD2. Per the germline V gene, CDR1 is LGHNA and CDR2 is YSLEER. The trim removed 4 bases at V and 0 bases at J, leaving 8 bases unmatched. CDR3 length: 17 amino acids. CDR3 residues: CASSLGASGSSYNEQFF. The CDR3 nucleotides are TGCGCCAGCAGCCTAGGAGCAAGCGGGAGCTCCTACAATGAGCAGTTCTTC.

This clone is a singleton in its sample. The gene calls are TRBV11-2 and TRBJ2-3; a possible D gene is TRBD2 (5 bases). CDR1 and CDR2 (germline): SGHAT, FQNNGV. This CDR3 has 14 residues. Trimming removed 7 bases at V and 6 bases at J, with 17 bases between. CDR3 DNA sequence: TGTGCCAGCACCCTCAAAAGCGGTGCCGATACGCAGTATTTT. Its protein product is CASTLKSGADTQYF.

The rearrangement uses TRBV4-1 and TRBJ2-7, with a weak D call TRBD2 (6 bases). The CDR3 is 17 residues long. Per germline, CDR1 MGHRA and CDR2 YSYEKL. V lost 3 bases and J lost 2, with 20 bases in between. The CDR3 DNA sequence: TGCGCCAGCAGCCACGAGGGCCTGGGACTCCAGGCCTACGAGCAGTACTTC. Protein sequence: CASSHEGLGLQAYEQYF.

The chain uses TRBV14 and TRBJ2-5; D is unclear. The CDR3 extends over 12 amino acids. Trimming cost V 3 bases and J 5 bases, with 7 bases left between them. Germline V gene data show CDR1 as SGHDN and CDR2 as FVKESK. CDR3 region: CASSHDWETQYF. The CDR3 DNA reads TGTGCCAGCAGCCATGACTGGGAGACCCAGTACTTC.

The rearrangement uses TRBV19 and TRBJ2-3; the D is unclear. Trimming left V 7 bases short and J 2 bases short, with 10 bases between. The CDR3 is 13 amino acids. Germline loops: CDR1 LNHDA, CDR2 SQIVND (reference sequence). CDR3 region: CASNRGNTDTQYF. In DNA form, the CDR3 reads TGTGCCAGTAACCGCGGTAACACAGATACGCAGTATTTT.

The chain uses TRBV11-3 and TRBJ2-1; 7 positions match TRBD2. The CDR3 has 13 amino acids. Trimming removed 1 base from V and 10 bases from J; junction bases left unmatched: 4. Germline values: CDR1 SGHNT, CDR2 YENEEA. CDR3 protein: CASSLGWGGEQFF. The CDR3 DNA is TGTGCCAGCAGCTTAGGCTGGGGGGGGGAGCAGTTCTTC.

V and J are TRBV4-3 and TRBJ2-3; 8 nucleotides agree with TRBD2. The CDR3 sequence is 16 residues long. V was clipped by 0 bases and J by 1 base; unmatched bases: 3. CDR1 and CDR2 (germline): LGHNA, YSLEER. CDR3 coding DNA: TGCGCCAGCAGCCAAGATAGGACTAGCCGCACAGATACGCAGTATTTT. Its protein product is CASSQDRTSRTDTQYF.

The chain links TRBV6-5 to TRBJ2-1, with 8 nucleotides matching TRBD1. V was pared by 6 bases and J by 8 bases, with 6 bases of the junction left unmatched. The CDR3 totals 13 residues. CDR1 is MNHEY, CDR2 SVGAGI, per germline. This CDR3 is CASRPTGEYEQFF. The CDR3 DNA sequence: TGTGCCAGCAGGCCGACAGGGGAATATGAGCAGTTCTTC.

The chain employs TRBV11-2 and TRBJ2-1, with 10 bases fitting TRBD2. The CDR3 covers 17 residues. Germline V gene data show CDR1 as SGHAT and CDR2 as FQNNGV. Trimming removed 7 bases from V and 4 bases from J; junction bases left unmatched: 13. CDR3 sequence reads: CASTPSRTSGVYNEQFF. Written as DNA, the CDR3 is TGTGCCAGCACCCCTAGTAGGACTAGCGGAGTATACAATGAGCAGTTCTTC.

This chain joins TRBV9 and TRBJ2-7; perhaps TRBD2 as D (5 bases). The CDR3 has 13 amino acids. Deletions cut 4 bases from V and 4 bases from J, with 12 bases between. Germline V gives CDR1 SGDLS, CDR2 YYNGEE. DNA for the CDR3: TGTGCCAGCAGCCCCGGGATGGGGTACGAGCAGTACTTC. Translated, it gives CASSPGMGYEQYF.

This rearrangement joins TRBV6-4 to TRBJ1-1; unclear D gene. The V end was cut by 3 bases, the J end by 0 bases, with 8 bases between. The CDR3 is 14 amino acids. The V gene's germline CDR1 is MRHNA and CDR2 SNTAGT. The CDR3 here is CASSESAVNTEAFF. DNA of the CDR3: TGTGCCAGCAGTGAATCCGCAGTGAACACTGAAGCTTTCTTT.

The CDR3 reads CASSLGGGNSNQPQHF. The CDR3 nucleotides are TGTGCCAGCAGCTTAGGGGGGGGCAATAGCAATCAGCCCCAGCATTTT. The chain carries TRBV11-2 and TRBJ1-5; TRBD1 might be the D (6 bases). Trimming took 1 base from V and 0 from J, leaving 10 bases between them. The CDR3 consists of 16 residues. Looked up from germline, CDR1 is SGHAT and CDR2 is FQNNGV.